The entry below gives a single TCR beta chain sequence along with its context. Germline V CDR1 and CDR2: DFQATT, SNEGSKA (reference sequence). There are 12 residues in the CDR3. Trimming left V 3 bases short and J 2 bases short, with 8 bases between. The sample is drawn from a study of blood T cells in healthy people across ages. Combining a sample-barcoded 5' primer with a J-beta primer mix, a second PCR ran for roughly 7 to 11 cycles. TCRdb re-called the 5' RACE reads through MiXCR, storing one row per CDR3 protein. This sample has 1.5 million to 2 million distinct CDR3 sequences, with roughly 49% found just once.

The source is a woman aged 40-49 years in good health. V gene TRBV20-1 combines with J gene TRBJ2-7; D gene ambiguous. Sequencing used blood. The CDR3, as DNA: TGCAGTGCTAGTATACCCACCTACGAGCAGTACTTC. Protein product: CSASIPTYEQYF.